The sample holds many counts of the clone carrying this T cell receptor beta chain. Its antigen is as yet unknown. This entry is derived from a study of T cells in Graves' hyperthyroidism and ophthalmopathy. Study-wide context: It was at initial diagnosis, before any treatment, that peripheral blood was collected.

This CDR3 is 14 amino acids long. CDR1 SNHLY and CDR2 FYNNEI come from the germline V gene. Trimming shortened V by 4 bases and J by 4 bases, and 14 bases separated the two germline ends. Researchers took RNA transcripts and amplified the TCR beta CDR3 regions from them. RT-PCR in the first round (using the HTBI primer set) targeted the TCR CDR3. TCRdb re-derived calls from the multiplex PCR reads in MiXCR, one entry per CDR3 protein. The repertoire holds around 520,000 distinct CDR3 sequences, with approximately 15% as singletons. The diagnoses drew upon clinical symptoms, serum thyroxine and TRAb, thyroid ultrasound and orbital computed tomography. Overall study findings and caveats: Appearing also in blood were most of the thyroid clonotypes expanded above 0.001.

Sequenced material: blood. The TCR sequence derives from a woman in her late teens or twenties with Graves' hyperthyroidism. This chain uses TRBV2 with TRBJ2-7, with unresolved D. The CDR3: CASSARTTLYEQYF. Here the CDR3 DNA reads TGTGCCAGCAGTGCTCGGACGACCTTATACGAGCAGTACTTC.